These 9 T cell receptor delta chains share one sample of origin, sequenced in a study of γδ T cells in repeated Plasmodium falciparum infection. TCRdb re-called the multiplex PCR reads via CATT. The sample lists about 57,000 delta-chain clones, around 1.7% occurring once. Bulk repertoires came from Vgamma9/Vdelta2+ or Vdelta2-negative gammadelta T cells flow-sorted from PBMC. Sequenced: gamma-delta T cells from blood. Every receptor here comes from a pool of human donors (malaria-infected and uninfected, not separated).

This clone was detected many times. The protein TCRdb lists belongs to a much larger clone and differs from this DNA's translation at residue 13, which points to a read error; the protein shown is made from the DNA. V usage is TRDV1 and J usage is TRDJ1; D uncertain. The CDR3 is made up of 16 amino acids. Germline CDR1 is TSWWSYY and CDR2 is QGS. Here the CDR3 reads CALGELPPPYTDELIF. The CDR3 coding sequence is TGTGCTCTTGGGGAACTGCCCCCACCGTACACCGATGAACTCATCTTT.

There are many counts of this clone. A read error is likely here: a far larger clone is one base away. This sample also contains other DNA sequences that code for the same CDR3. The CDR3 protein is CALGAPFSYLHWGATVKLIF. The CDR3 DNA follows: TGTGCTCTTGGGGCCCCATTTTCCTACTTACACTGGGGGGCCACTGTTAAACTCATCTTT. The chain is built from TRDV1 and TRDJ1; weak D call: TRDD3 (8 bases). The CDR3 contains 20 residues. Trimming stripped 4 bases from V and 7 bases from J, with 34 bases between. Germline V gene lookup returns CDR1 TSWWSYY and CDR2 QGS.

In its sample, this clone was seen many times. The CDR3 is CALGDRLPYAGEGARTSTDKLIF. The CDR3, as DNA: TGTGCTCTTGGGGACCGCCTGCCGTACGCTGGGGAAGGGGCCCGTACGAGCACCGATAAACTCATCTTT. The chain recombines TRDV1 with TRDJ1; TRDD3 might be the D (6 bases). Germline V gives CDR1 TSWWSYY, CDR2 QGS. The CDR3 has 23 residues. V dropped 3 bases and J dropped 1 base, with 36 bases sitting between them.

In this sample, this clone turned up many times. TCRdb's protein, taken from a much larger clone, differs from this DNA's translation at residue 7, likely owing to a read error; the protein displayed comes from the DNA. The CDR3 DNA reads TGTGCTCTTGGGGAAGTTCCCTACGGGGGGCCGTACTCTCTGTACACCGATAAACTCATCTTT. It is translated as CALGEVPYGGPYSLYTDKLIF. The genes are TRDV1 and TRDJ1; D possibly matches TRDD2 or TRDD3 (5 bases each). In germline, CDR1 is TSWWSYY, CDR2 QGS. The CDR3 length is 21 residues. The germline V and J ends were trimmed by 2 bases and 0 bases, with 28 bases remaining between them.

This clone was seen ten or more times. The junction and the germline gene differ at one end; a read error may be behind it. CDR3 residues: CALGKLRPSGSGLIF. In DNA form, the CDR3 reads TGTGCTCTTGGGAAACTACGGCCTTCTGGTTCAGGGCTCATCTTT. This chain connects TRDV1 to TRDJ1, with D possibly TRDD2 on 5 matching bases. The CDR3 spans 15 residues. Germline CDR1 and CDR2: TSWWSYY and QGS.

This clone was counted only a few times. TCRdb's protein for this DNA is that of a much larger clone and differs from the translation at residue 18, likely a read error; the protein shown is the DNA translation. This chain joins TRDV2 and TRDJ1; the D gene is possibly TRDD3 (5 bases). Because TCRdb records no J gene, it was assigned here through a match of the DNA to germline. The CDR3 has 21 residues. Germline assignment: CDR1 GEAIGNYY and CDR2 EKD. CDR3 residues: CACDTDDGGWIDPPDADRLIF. CDR3 bases: TGTGCCTGTGACACCGATGACGGGGGGTGGATCGACCCCCCCGACGCCGATAGACTCATCTTT.

In this sample, this clone turned up a few times. The protein recorded in TCRdb matches a much larger clone and deviates from this DNA's translation at residue 16, suggesting a read error; the protein here is obtained by translating the DNA. This chain links TRDV1 with TRDJ1; the D gene is possibly TRDD3 (5 bases). The J gene, absent from TCRdb, was called here by matching the DNA to germline. Trimming shortened V by 0 bases and J by 3 bases, and 29 bases separated the two germline ends. Germline CDR1 TSWWSYY, CDR2 QGS. This CDR3 is built from 21 residues. CDR3 sequence reads: CALGELRFLWGIQQYADKLIF. Written as DNA, the CDR3 is TGTGCTCTTGGGGAACTCCGTTTCTTGTGGGGCATACAACAGTACGCCGATAAACTCATCTTT.

With respect to this clone: This likely reflects a read error, since a far larger clone is one base away. This same CDR3 is encoded by further DNA sequences in the sample. The chain recombines TRDV1 with TRDJ1, with 10 bases that match TRDD3. From germline, CDR1 is TSWWSYY and CDR2 QGS. The CDR3 covers 14 residues. CDR3 sequence reads: CALAFGGYTDKLIF. The CDR3 nucleotides read TGTGCTCTTGCGTTTGGGGGATACACCGATAAGCTCATCTTT.

Ten or more counts support this clone. The CDR3 protein is CASRRSRSASYTDKLIF. The DNA for the CDR3 is TGTGCCTCCAGAAGATCTCGGTCGGCCTCGTACACCGATAAACTCATCTTT. The chain combines TRDV3 with TRDJ1; no firm D call. Germline CDR1 reads TVYSNPD; CDR2 reads GDNSRS (reference sequence). There are 17 residues in the CDR3. The V end was cut by 4 bases, the J end by 0 bases, with 24 bases between.